This TCR beta chain was identified during a study of blood T cell repertoires in COVID-19. About the research overall: Sources were T cells, B-cell-depleted T cells, or PBMCs; the material itself was cDNA or gDNA.

Cohort placement rested on clinical history that participants reported themselves. This clone was counted once. In the original processing: Quantification of nucleated cells was approximated via reference gene primer amplification. The method was immunoSEQ multiplex PCR; TCRdb's version includes in-frame clones alone and lacks a portion of them. V and J calls and clone size are copied from that table; D and trimming were computed from the DNA. The sample lists 210,000 or so clones; under 85% were seen once. The CDR3 is made up of 15 amino acids. Per germline, CDR1 MDHEN and CDR2 SYDVKM. V gave up 7 bases and J gave up 3 bases, with 17 bases separating them.

What was sequenced was PBMCs or T cells enriched from blood (not recorded which). The sequence derives from a man between 60 and 70 years old who had recovered from COVID-19. The chain combines TRBV28 with TRBJ2-3; D might be TRBD2 (6 bases). CDR3 DNA sequence: TGTGCCAGCATGGAGGGGCCGTCCTGGACAGATACGCAGTATTTT. Its translation: CASMEGPSWTDTQYF. Filled out from reference TRBV28 and TRBJ2-3, the complete variable domain reads DVKVTQSSRYLVKRTGEKVFLECVQDMDHENMFWYRQDPGLGLRLIYFSYDVKMKEKGDIPEGYSVSREKKERFSLILESASTNQTSMYLCASMEGPSWTDTQYFGPGTRLTVL.